These T cell receptor beta chains were read from a single sample in a study of blood T cell repertoires in COVID-19. TCRdb's table, derived via immunoSEQ multiplex PCR, lists solely in-frame clones and lacks some. This sample has approximately 290,000 clones; approximately 86% occur once, and the top ten carry 0.85% to 0.9%. The sequencing sample was made of peripheral blood. The source of these receptors is a human donor with COVID-19, enrolled during active disease. The donor label of this sample is uncertain. Each CDR3 is given with its conserved first and last residue. A D gene is named only where the DNA matches it firmly. Only part of the rows carry a size: once, few, many, or a class if the clone is expanded.

D gene,V gene,J gene,clone size,CDR3 DNA,CDR3 protein
.,TRBV6-5,TRBJ2-7,.,TGTGCCAGCAGTCCCCGGGACACCGGACGGGAGCAGTACTTC,CASSPRDTGREQYF
TRBD2,TRBV7-6,TRBJ2-1,.,TGTGCCAGCAGCTTCGGCCTAGCGGGTTTCAATGAGCAGTTCTTC,CASSFGLAGFNEQFF
.,TRBV28,TRBJ1-6,.,TGTGCCAGCAGTTCCTCGGTGAGCTATAATTCACCCCTCCACTTT,CASSSSVSYNSPLHF
.,TRBV9,TRBJ2-1,.,TGTGCCAGCAGCGTCGATTTCGGGAGAGCGAAGTATGAGCAGTTCTTC,CASSVDFGRAKYEQFF
.,TRBV3-1/TRBV3-2,TRBJ1-3,.,TGTGCCAGCAGCCAAGGTGGCGGCGGAAACACCATATATTTT,CASSQGGGGNTIYF
.,TRBV28,TRBJ1-6,once,TGTGCCAGCAGGCCCCTTCGACAGGACGGATCACCCCTCCACTTT,CASRPLRQDGSPLHF
.,TRBV6-5,TRBJ1-2,.,TGTGCCAGCAGTCAGGGGACGTCCGGCTACACCTTC,CASSQGTSGYTF
.,TRBV3-1/TRBV3-2,TRBJ1-2,.,TGTGCCAGCAGCCCCTCTCTAGGTGCGGACTATGGCTACACCTTC,CASSPSLGADYGYTF
.,TRBV2,TRBJ1-3,.,TGTGCCAGCAGTGCCGACGGGGAGGGAAAGGACACCATATATTTT,CASSADGEGKDTIYF
.,TRBV19,TRBJ2-7,.,TGTGCCAGTAGTCCAATGCTCGGACAGAGCTACGAGCAGTACTTC,CASSPMLGQSYEQYF
TRBD1,TRBV7-9,TRBJ1-5,.,TGTGCCAGCAGCTTAGACAGGGGCTCCAATCAGCCCCAGCATTTT,CASSLDRGSNQPQHF
TRBD2,TRBV29-1,TRBJ2-1,.,TGCAGCGTCCGGGTTTCGGGAGGATATGAGCAGTTCTTC,CSVRVSGGYEQFF
TRBD1,TRBV27,TRBJ2-5,.,TGTGCCAGCAGTTTCCAGGGGGCTGAGGAGACCCAGTACTTC,CASSFQGAEETQYF
TRBD2,TRBV18,TRBJ2-1,few,TGTGCCAGCTCCACTAGCGGACTCTCCTACAATGAGCAGTTCTTC,CASSTSGLSYNEQFF
TRBD2,TRBV28,TRBJ2-7,.,TGTGCCAGCAGGACTAGCGGTCCTCTTGACGAGCAGTACTTC,CASRTSGPLDEQYF
TRBD1,TRBV27,TRBJ1-1,.,TGTGCCAGCAGTTACAGGACAGGGACTGAAGCTTTCTTT,CASSYRTGTEAFF
.,TRBV30,TRBJ1-2,.,TGTGCCTGGAACGGAGGTAACTACACCTTC,CAWNGGNYTF
.,TRBV11-1,TRBJ1-1,.,TGTGCCAGCAGCTTAAACGATCCAGGGCCCACTGAAGCTTTCTTT,CASSLNDPGPTEAFF
.,TRBV30,TRBJ1-6,few,TGTGCCTGGAGTGTACTGGGGGGACCGGGGGGTTCACCCCTCCACTTT,CAWSVLGGPGGSPLHF
TRBD2,TRBV4-2,TRBJ2-2,once,TGTGCCAGCAGCCGACTAGCCCCCCCCGGGGAGCTGTTTTTT,CASSRLAPPGELFF
.,TRBV24-1,TRBJ2-2,.,TGTGCCACCAGTGATTCCTTCGGTCGGTATGCCGGGGAGCTGTTTTTT,CATSDSFGRYAGELFF
.,TRBV6-6,TRBJ1-2,.,TGTGCCAGCAGTGTCATGGCCGTCAACTATGGCTACACCTTC,CASSVMAVNYGYTF
TRBD1,TRBV7-9,TRBJ1-4,.,TGTGCCAGCAGCTTAGCCGGACAGGGAAATGAAAAACTGTTTTTT,CASSLAGQGNEKLFF
.,TRBV28,TRBJ1-5,.,TGTGCCAGCAGCCCACAGGGCATCAATCAGCCCCAGCATTTT,CASSPQGINQPQHF
.,TRBV3-1/TRBV3-2,TRBJ2-5,.,TGTGCCAGCAGCCAATCACTACCTCAAGAGACCCAGTACTTC,CASSQSLPQETQYF
.,TRBV6-1,TRBJ1-3,.,TGTGCCAGCACTGAAACAGGGACCTGGGGTGGAAACACCATATATTTT,CASTETGTWGGNTIYF
TRBD1,TRBV28,TRBJ1-6,.,TGTGCCAGCAGAACCCCGACAGGGAACAATTCACCCCTCCACTTT,CASRTPTGNNSPLHF
TRBD1,TRBV5-1,TRBJ1-1,.,TGCGCCAGCCAGACAGGGTTCAACACTGAAGCTTTCTTT,CASQTGFNTEAFF
TRBD2,TRBV7-9,TRBJ2-7,.,TGTGCCAGCAGCTTGAACCTAGCGGGAGTTGGGGAGCAGTACTTC,CASSLNLAGVGEQYF
TRBD1,TRBV11-3,TRBJ1-1,.,TGTGCCAGCAGCTCACAGGGGACCAACACTGAAGCTTTCTTT,CASSSQGTNTEAFF
.,TRBV28,TRBJ1-6,.,TGTGCCAGCACCCGACGGGATAATTCACCCCTCCACTTT,CASTRRDNSPLHF
.,TRBV29-1,TRBJ1-4,.,TGCAGCGTTGCCGCCGGCGGGTATGAAAAACTGTTTTTT,CSVAAGGYEKLFF
TRBD2,TRBV6-4,TRBJ2-1,.,TGTGCCAGCAGACTAGCGGGAGATGACAATGAGCAGTTCTTC,CASRLAGDDNEQFF
TRBD1,TRBV19,TRBJ1-2,few,TGTGCCAGCCGGGACAGGGGGTATGGCTACACCTTC,CASRDRGYGYTF
.,TRBV18,TRBJ2-7,once,TGTGCCAGCTCACCAACAGGGCTGAGCTCCTACGAGCAGTACTTC,CASSPTGLSSYEQYF
.,TRBV4-1,TRBJ2-3,.,TGCGCCAGCAGCCAAGCTGGGACTCGCACAGATACGCAGTATTTT,CASSQAGTRTDTQYF
.,TRBV15,TRBJ2-7,.,TGTGCCACCTCCATGGAGGGAGAGCAGTACTTC,CATSMEGEQYF
.,TRBV7-8,TRBJ1-4,.,TGTGCCAGCAGCCGCCCGGGCGGGCCTAATGAAAAACTGTTTTTT,CASSRPGGPNEKLFF
TRBD1,TRBV10-3,TRBJ1-2,.,TGTGCCATCAGTCAAACCGGGACAGGGGACTATGGCTACACCTTC,CAISQTGTGDYGYTF
TRBD1,TRBV5-1,TRBJ1-4,.,TGCGCCAGCAGCCTAGGACAGGGCCCAACTAATGAAAAACTGTTTTTT,CASSLGQGPTNEKLFF
.,TRBV28,TRBJ2-7,.,TGTGCCAGCAGTTTAGCGGGACCATCCTACGAGCAGTACTTC,CASSLAGPSYEQYF
TRBD1,TRBV7-6,TRBJ1-5,once,TGTGCCAGCAGCTCGGACAGGGTCAGGAATCAGCCCCAGCATTTT,CASSSDRVRNQPQHF
.,TRBV6-5,TRBJ1-2,.,TGTGCCAGCAGTTCCCCTTACAAGACCGGGAACTATGGCTACACCTTC,CASSSPYKTGNYGYTF
TRBD1,TRBV6-5,TRBJ2-7,.,TGTGCCAGCAACGCCGGGACAGGAGCCTACGAGCAGTACTTC,CASNAGTGAYEQYF
TRBD1,TRBV19,TRBJ2-7,.,TGTGCCAGTACTCCGACAGGGGGGTTCCACGAGCAGTACTTC,CASTPTGGFHEQYF
.,TRBV11-2,TRBJ1-1,.,TGTGCCAGCAGCGCTCAGGGTAGTACTGAAGCTTTCTTT,CASSAQGSTEAFF
.,TRBV15,TRBJ1-1,.,TGTGCCACCAGCAGGGACAGCGGGACACTGAGGACAGCTTTCTTT,CATSRDSGTLRTAFF
TRBD2,TRBV4-1,TRBJ2-1,.,TGCGCCAGCAGCCAAGAAACGGGTAGCGGGAGTGATTTCTACAATGAGCAGTTCTTC,CASSQETGSGSDFYNEQFF
.,TRBV15,TRBJ2-7,.,TGTGCCACCAGCAGAGAAAATAGGGGGGGAAGCGAGCAGTACTTC,CATSRENRGGSEQYF
.,TRBV23-1,TRBJ1-1,.,TGCGCCAGCAGTCAATTTCGGGGGGGCCGGACTGAAGCTTTCTTT,CASSQFRGGRTEAFF
TRBD1,TRBV23-1,TRBJ2-2,.,TGCGCCAGCAGTCAAGACCCACAGGGGGTCCGGACCACCGGGGAGCTGTTTTTT,CASSQDPQGVRTTGELFF